This TCR beta chain was documented in a study of blood T cell repertoires in COVID-19. Looking at the study overall: Whether acute or convalescent, the COVID-19 samples came from the United States, Italy and Spain. From T cells, B-cell-depleted T cells, or PBMCs came the material, which was cDNA or gDNA.

Germline CDR1 DFQATT, CDR2 SNEGSKA (reference sequence). Trimming cost V 5 bases and J 8 bases, with 9 bases left between them. The CDR3 consists of 10 residues. Methods used by the authors: Estimates of nucleated cell counts were drawn from the amplification of reference gene primers. TCRdb's copy holds only in-frame clones and misses some; the assay was immunoSEQ multiplex PCR. V and J calls and clone size are given by that table; D and trimming were obtained from the DNA. Of approximately 160,000 clones in the sample, over 90% are singletons; the top ten hold 0.5% to 0.55%. The TCR sequence derives from a man aged 50 to 59 with acute or convalescent COVID-19. The sample was peripheral blood. This rearrangement joins TRBV20-1 to TRBJ1-2; a possible D gene is TRBD1 (5 bases). The CDR3 region has the DNA TGCAGTGCTTCGGGGGGGGGCTACACCTTC. Amino acid sequence: CSASGGGYTF.